This T cell receptor beta chain appears in the sequencing data of a study of neurological immune-mediated disorders. TCRdb re-derived calls from the 5' RACE reads in MiXCR, one entry per CDR3 protein. The top ten clones hold around 25% of a sample with roughly 13,000 distinct CDR3 sequences, less than 11% of them seen once. The V gene end was trimmed by 4 bases and the J gene end by 3 bases; junction bases not matched to a gene: 4. CDR1 and CDR2 from the germline V gene are SGHTS and YDEGEE. This CDR3 spans 16 amino acids. The sample holds many counts of this clonotype. The V gene is TRBV5-8, the J gene TRBJ2-2, with 12 bases fitting TRBD2. Sequencing was carried out using PBMCs. The TCR comes from a middle-aged woman in good health. This chain's CDR3 is CASSAGLAGHTGELFF. In DNA form, the CDR3 reads TGTGCCAGCAGCGCCGGACTAGCGGGACACACCGGGGAGCTGTTTTTT. Full variable domain (outside the CDR3, taken from reference TRBV5-8 and TRBJ2-2): EAGVTQSPTHLIKTRGQQATLRCSPISGHTSVYWYQQALGLGLQFLLWYDEGEERNRGNFPPRFSGRQFPNYSSELNVNALELEDSALYLCASSAGLAGHTGELFFGEGSRLTVL.